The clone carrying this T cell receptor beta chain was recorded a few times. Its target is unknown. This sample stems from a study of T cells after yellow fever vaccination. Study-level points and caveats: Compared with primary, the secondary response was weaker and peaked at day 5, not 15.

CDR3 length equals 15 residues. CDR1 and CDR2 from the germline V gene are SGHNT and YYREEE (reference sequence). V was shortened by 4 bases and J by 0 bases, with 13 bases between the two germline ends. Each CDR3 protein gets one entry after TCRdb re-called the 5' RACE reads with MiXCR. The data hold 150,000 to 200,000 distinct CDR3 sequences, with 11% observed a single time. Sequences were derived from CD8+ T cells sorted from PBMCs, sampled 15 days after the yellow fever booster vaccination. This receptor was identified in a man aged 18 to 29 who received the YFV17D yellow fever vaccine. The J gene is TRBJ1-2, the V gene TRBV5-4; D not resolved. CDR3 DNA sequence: TGTGCCAGCAGCGACGGTCAGGCAGCTAACTATGGCTACACCTTC. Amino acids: CASSDGQAANYGYTF.